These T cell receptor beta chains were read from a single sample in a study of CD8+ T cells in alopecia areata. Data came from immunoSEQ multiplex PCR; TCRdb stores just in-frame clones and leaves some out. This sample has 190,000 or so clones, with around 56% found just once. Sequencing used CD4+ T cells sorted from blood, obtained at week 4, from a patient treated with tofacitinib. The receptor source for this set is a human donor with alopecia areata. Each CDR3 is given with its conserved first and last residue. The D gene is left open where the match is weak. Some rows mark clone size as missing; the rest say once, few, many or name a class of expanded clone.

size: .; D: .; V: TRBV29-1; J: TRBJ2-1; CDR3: CSVGESHLSYNEQFF; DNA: TGCAGCGTGGGCGAGAGCCACCTCTCCTACAATGAGCAGTTCTTC
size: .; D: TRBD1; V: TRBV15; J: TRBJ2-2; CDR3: CATSSGTGNTGELFF; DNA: TGTGCCACCAGCAGCGGGACAGGGAACACCGGGGAGCTGTTTTTT
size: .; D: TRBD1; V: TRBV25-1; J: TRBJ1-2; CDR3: CASSDPRSGGSVGYTF; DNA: TGTGCCAGCAGTGATCCACGTTCAGGGGGGTCGGTTGGCTACACCTTC
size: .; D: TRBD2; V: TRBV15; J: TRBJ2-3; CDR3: CATSRGPGTSRDTQYF; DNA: TGTGCCACCAGCAGAGGTCCGGGGACTAGCCGAGATACGCAGTATTTT
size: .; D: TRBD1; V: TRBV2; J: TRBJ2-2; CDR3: CASSVQGAGELFF; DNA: TGTGCCAGCAGTGTACAGGGGGCCGGGGAGCTGTTTTTT
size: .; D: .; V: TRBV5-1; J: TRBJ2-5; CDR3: CASSFSAEQETQYF; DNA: TGCGCCAGCAGCTTTTCGGCGGAGCAAGAGACCCAGTACTTC
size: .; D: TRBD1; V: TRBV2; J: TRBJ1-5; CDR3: CASRGTASNQPQHF; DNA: TGTGCCAGCAGAGGGACAGCTAGCAATCAGCCCCAGCATTTT
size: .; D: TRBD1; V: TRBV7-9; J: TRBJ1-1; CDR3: CARQGNYDTEAFF; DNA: TGTGCCAGACAGGGGAATTATGACACTGAAGCTTTCTTT
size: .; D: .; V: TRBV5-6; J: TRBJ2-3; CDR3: CASSRKSGTDTQYF; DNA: TGTGCCAGCAGCCGCAAATCCGGCACAGATACGCAGTATTTT
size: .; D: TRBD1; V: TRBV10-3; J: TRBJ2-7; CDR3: CAIKGTGDEQYF; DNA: TGTGCCATCAAAGGGACAGGGGACGAGCAGTACTTC
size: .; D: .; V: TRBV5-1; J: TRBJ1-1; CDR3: CASSLEGLSGTDTEAFF; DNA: TGCGCCAGCAGCTTGGAGGGGCTCAGTGGGACGGACACTGAAGCTTTCTTT
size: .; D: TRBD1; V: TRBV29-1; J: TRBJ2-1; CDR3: CSVEGGQGADEQFF; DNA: TGCAGCGTTGAAGGGGGACAGGGGGCAGATGAGCAGTTCTTC
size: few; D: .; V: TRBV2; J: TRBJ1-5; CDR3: CASSGPSFSQPQHF; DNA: TGTGCCAGTTCGGGCCCCTCATTTAGTCAGCCCCAGCATTTT
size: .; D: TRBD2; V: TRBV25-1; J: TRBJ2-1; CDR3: CASSDPLAGVHNEQFF; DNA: TGTGCCAGCAGTGACCCGCTAGCGGGGGTCCACAATGAGCAGTTCTTC
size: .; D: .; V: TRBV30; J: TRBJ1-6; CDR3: CAWTLTKQGNSPLHF; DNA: TGTGCCTGGACCTTAACGAAACAGGGTAATTCACCCCTCCACTTT